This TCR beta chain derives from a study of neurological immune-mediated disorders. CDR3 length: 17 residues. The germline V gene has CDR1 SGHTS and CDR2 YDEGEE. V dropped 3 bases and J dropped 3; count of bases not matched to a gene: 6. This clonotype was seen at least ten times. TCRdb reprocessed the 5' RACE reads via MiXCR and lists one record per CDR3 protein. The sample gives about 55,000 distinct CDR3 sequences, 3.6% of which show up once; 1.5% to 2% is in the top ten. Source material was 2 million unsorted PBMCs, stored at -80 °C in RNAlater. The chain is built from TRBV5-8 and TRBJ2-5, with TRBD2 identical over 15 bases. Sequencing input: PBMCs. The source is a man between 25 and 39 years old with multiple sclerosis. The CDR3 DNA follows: TGTGCCAGCAGCTCCCCCCGGACTAGCGGGAGGGAAGAGACCCAGTACTTC. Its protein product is CASSSPRTSGREETQYF.